The TCR beta chain under discussion was sequenced for a study of blood T cell repertoires in COVID-19. Study-level background: Samples came from the United States, Italy and Spain, spanning acute and convalescent COVID-19.

V dropped 11 bases and J dropped 8; count of bases not matched to a gene: 7. The CDR3 totals 11 residues. Sequenced by immunoSEQ multiplex PCR; TCRdb stores in-frame clones only, minus some. The sample lists around 230,000 clones, 88% occurring once. The chain joins TRBV12-3 or TRBV12-4 to TRBJ1-1; TRBD1 agrees at 8 bases. The receptor was isolated from a man between 35 and 55 years old with acute or convalescent COVID-19. Sequences were obtained from peripheral blood. The CDR3 sequence: CAQSGTGEAFF. The DNA for the CDR3 is TGTGCCCAATCCGGGACAGGAGAAGCTTTCTTT.